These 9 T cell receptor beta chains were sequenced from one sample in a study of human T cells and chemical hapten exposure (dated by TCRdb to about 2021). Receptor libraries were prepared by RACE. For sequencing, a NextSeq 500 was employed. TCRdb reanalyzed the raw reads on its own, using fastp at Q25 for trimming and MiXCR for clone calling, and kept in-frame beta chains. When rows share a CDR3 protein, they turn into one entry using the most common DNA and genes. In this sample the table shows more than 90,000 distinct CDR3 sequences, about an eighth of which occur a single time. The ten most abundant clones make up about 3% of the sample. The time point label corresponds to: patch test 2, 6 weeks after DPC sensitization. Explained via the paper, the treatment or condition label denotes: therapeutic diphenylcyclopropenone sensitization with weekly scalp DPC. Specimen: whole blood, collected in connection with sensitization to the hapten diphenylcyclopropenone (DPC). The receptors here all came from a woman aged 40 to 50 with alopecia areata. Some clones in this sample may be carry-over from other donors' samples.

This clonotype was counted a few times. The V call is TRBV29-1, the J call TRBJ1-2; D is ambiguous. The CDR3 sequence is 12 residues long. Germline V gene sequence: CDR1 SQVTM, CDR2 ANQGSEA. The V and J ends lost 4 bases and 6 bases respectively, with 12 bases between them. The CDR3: CSVVKGQDGYTF. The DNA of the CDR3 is TGCAGCGTTGTGAAGGGTCAGGATGGCTACACCTTC.

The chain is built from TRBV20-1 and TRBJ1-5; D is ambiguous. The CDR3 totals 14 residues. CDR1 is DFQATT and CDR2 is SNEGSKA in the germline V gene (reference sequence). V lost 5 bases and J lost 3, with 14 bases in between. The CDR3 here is CSAAGSSNNQPQHF. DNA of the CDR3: TGCAGTGCTGCCGGGTCCTCGAACAATCAGCCCCAGCATTTT.

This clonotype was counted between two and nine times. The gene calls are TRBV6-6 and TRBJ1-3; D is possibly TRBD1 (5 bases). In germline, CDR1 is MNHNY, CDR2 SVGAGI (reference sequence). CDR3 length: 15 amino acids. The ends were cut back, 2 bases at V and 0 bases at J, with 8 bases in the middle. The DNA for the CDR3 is TGTGCCAGCAGTTACGGGACCCGCTCTGGAAACACCATATATTTT. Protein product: CASSYGTRSGNTIYF.

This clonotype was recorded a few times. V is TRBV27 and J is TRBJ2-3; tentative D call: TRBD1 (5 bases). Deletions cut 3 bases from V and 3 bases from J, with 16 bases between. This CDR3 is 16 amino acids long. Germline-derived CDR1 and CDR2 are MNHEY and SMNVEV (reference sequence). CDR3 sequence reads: CASSFRQLSVTDTQYF. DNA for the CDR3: TGTGCCAGCAGTTTTCGACAGTTGTCAGTTACAGATACGCAGTATTTT.

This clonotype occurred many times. CDR3 region: CASSSRWKGGEGNTIYF. The CDR3 region has the DNA TGTGCCAGCAGTTCCCGGTGGAAGGGGGGCGAGGGAAACACCATATATTTT. The chain employs TRBV6-5 and TRBJ1-3; a possible D gene is TRBD1 (6 bases). This CDR3 spans 17 amino acids. Per the germline V gene, CDR1 is MNHEY and CDR2 is SVGAGI. Trimming left V 4 bases short and J 4 bases short, with 20 bases between.

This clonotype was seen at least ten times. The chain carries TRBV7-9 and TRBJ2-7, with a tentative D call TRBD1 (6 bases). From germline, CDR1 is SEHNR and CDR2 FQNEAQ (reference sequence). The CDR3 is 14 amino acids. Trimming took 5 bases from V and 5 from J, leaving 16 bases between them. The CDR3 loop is CASSPRQVSDEQYF. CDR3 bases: TGTGCCAGCAGCCCGAGACAGGTCAGCGACGAGCAGTACTTC.

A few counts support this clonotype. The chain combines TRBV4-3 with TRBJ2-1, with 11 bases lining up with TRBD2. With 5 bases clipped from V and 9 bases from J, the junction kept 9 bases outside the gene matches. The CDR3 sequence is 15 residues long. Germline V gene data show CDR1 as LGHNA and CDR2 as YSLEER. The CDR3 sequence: CASSSGNSGRVEQFF. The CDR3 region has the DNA TGCGCCAGCAGCTCGGGAAATAGCGGGAGGGTTGAGCAGTTCTTC.

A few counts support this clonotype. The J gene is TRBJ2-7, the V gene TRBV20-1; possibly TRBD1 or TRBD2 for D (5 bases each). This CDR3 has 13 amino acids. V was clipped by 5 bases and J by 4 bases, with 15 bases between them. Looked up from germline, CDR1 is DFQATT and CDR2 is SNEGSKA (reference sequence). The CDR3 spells CSASGPLLYEQYF. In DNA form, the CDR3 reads TGCAGTGCTTCGGGGCCACTTCTTTACGAGCAGTACTTC.

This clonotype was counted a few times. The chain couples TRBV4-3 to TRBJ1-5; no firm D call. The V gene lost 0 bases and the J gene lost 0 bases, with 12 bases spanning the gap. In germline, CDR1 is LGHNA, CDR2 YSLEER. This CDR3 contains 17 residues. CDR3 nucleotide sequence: TGCGCCAGCAGCCAAGATCTGTCCAGTTATAGCAATCAGCCCCAGCATTTT. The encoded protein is CASSQDLSSYSNQPQHF.